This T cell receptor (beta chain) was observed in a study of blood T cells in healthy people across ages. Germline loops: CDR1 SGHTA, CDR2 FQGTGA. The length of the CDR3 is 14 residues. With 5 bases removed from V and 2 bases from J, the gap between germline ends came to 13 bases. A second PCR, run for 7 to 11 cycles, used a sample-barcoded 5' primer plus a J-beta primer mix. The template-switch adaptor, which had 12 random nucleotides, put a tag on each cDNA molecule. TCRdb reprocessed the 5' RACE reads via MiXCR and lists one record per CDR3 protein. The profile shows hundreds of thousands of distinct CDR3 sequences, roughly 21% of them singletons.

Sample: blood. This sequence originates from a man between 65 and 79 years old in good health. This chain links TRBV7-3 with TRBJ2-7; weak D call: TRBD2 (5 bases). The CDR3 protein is CASSLSVLTYEQYF. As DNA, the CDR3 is TGTGCCAGCAGCCTTAGCGTATTAACCTACGAGCAGTACTTC.